This TCR beta chain was captured in a study of post-analysis software for immune sequencing data. Study as a whole: Relapsing-remitting, secondary progressive and progressive-relapsing multiple sclerosis were all included among the disease courses. Notes on the study in general: Comparison with controls showed significantly lower normalized Chao1 diversity in multiple sclerosis patients. Several TRBV segments (TRBV5-6, TRBV5-1 and TRBV20-1 among them) occurred more frequently in patients than in controls. Those samples that were prepared in the same batch co-clustered strongly by F measure.

The CDR3 length is 15 residues. Looked up from germline, CDR1 is SGHRS and CDR2 is YFSETQ. Researchers reported that TCR beta cDNA libraries carried unique molecular identifiers. The T cell input of roughly 0.95 to 10 million gave 400,000 to 500,000 cDNA molecules. TCRdb independently ran MiXCR on the PCR reads; one entry per CDR3 protein. The sample lists about 500,000 distinct CDR3 sequences, under 55% occurring once. In regard to this clonotype: Its antigen is as yet unknown.

V usage is TRBV5-1 and J usage is TRBJ2-5, with D tentatively TRBD1 (5 bases). The DNA end favors TRBJ2-7, so the J call may be wrong. The sequence came from a girl aged 10-17 years with multiple sclerosis. The sequencing input was blood. The CDR3 reads CASSLGQSGTHEQYF. As DNA, the CDR3 is TGCGCCAGCAGCTTGGGACAGTCAGGTACCCACGAGCAGTACTTC.